This TCR beta chain is drawn from a study of blood T cell repertoires in COVID-19. The CDR3 length is 13 residues. Germline V gene sequence: CDR1 MNHEY, CDR2 SVGAGI. Assay: immunoSEQ multiplex PCR; the TCRdb copy retains only in-frame clones and omits some. The sample contains some 250,000 clones, approximately 90% of which appear only once. The specimen was PBMCs or T cells enriched from blood (not recorded which). J is TRBJ2-3 and V is TRBV6-5; D is perhaps TRBD2 (6 bases). This TCR was sampled from a man aged 40-49 years who had recovered from COVID-19. The CDR3 DNA sequence: TGTGCTACGAGGAGGGACCCCACAGATACGCAGTATTTT. Protein sequence: CATRRDPTDTQYF.